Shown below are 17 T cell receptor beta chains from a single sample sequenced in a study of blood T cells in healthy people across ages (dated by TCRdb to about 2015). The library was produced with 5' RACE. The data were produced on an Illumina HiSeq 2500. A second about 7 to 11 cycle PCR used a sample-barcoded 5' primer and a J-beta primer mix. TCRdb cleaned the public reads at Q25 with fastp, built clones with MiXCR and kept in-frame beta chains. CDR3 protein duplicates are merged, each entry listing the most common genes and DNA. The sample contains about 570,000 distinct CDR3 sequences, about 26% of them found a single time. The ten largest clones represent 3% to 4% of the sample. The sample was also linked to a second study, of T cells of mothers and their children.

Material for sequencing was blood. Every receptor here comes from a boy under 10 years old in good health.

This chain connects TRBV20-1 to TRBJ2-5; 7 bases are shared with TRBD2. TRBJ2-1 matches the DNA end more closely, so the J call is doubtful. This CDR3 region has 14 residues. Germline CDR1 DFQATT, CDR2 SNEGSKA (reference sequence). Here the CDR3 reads CSAGRGDLYNEQFF. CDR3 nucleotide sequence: TGCAGTGCAGGACGGGGGGACCTCTACAATGAGCAGTTCTTC.

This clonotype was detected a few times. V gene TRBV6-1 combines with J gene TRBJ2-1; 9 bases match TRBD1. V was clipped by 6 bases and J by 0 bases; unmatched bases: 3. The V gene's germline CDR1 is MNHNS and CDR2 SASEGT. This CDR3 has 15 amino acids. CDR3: CASRGTGNSYNEQFF. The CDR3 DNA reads TGTGCCAGCAGGGGGACAGGGAACTCCTACAATGAGCAGTTCTTC.

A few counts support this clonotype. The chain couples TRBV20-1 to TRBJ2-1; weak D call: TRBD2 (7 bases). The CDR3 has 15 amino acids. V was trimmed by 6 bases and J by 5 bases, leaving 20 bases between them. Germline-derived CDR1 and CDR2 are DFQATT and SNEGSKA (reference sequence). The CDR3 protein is CSADFGGLVDNEQFF. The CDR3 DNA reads TGCAGTGCGGACTTCGGGGGGCTAGTGGACAATGAGCAGTTCTTC.

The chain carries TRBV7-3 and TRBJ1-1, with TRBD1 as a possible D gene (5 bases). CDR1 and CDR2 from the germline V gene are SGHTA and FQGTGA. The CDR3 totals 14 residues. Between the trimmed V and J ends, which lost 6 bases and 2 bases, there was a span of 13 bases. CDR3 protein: CASRYPGRNTEAFF. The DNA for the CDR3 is TGTGCCAGCAGGTATCCGGGACGAAACACTGAAGCTTTCTTT.

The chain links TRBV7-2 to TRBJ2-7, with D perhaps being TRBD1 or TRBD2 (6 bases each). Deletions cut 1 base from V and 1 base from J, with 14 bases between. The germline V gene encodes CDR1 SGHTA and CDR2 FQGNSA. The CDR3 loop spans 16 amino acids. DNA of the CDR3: TGTGCCAGCAGCTTAGTCTCTAGAGGGGGGTCCTACGAGCAGTACTTC. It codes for CASSLVSRGGSYEQYF.

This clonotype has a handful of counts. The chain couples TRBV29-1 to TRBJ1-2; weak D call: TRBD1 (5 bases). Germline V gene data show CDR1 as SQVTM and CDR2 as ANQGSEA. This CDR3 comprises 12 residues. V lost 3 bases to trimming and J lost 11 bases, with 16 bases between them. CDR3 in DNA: TGCAGCGTTGAGGGGCCGGGGGTTGCTTACACCTTC. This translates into CSVEGPGVAYTF.

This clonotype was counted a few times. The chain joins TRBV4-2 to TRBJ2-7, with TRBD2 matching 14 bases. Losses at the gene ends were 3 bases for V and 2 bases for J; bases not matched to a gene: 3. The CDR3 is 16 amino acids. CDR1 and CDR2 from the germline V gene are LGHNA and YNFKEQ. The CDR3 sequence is CASSHGTSGGTYEQYF. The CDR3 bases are TGTGCCAGCAGCCATGGGACTAGCGGGGGTACCTACGAGCAGTACTTC.

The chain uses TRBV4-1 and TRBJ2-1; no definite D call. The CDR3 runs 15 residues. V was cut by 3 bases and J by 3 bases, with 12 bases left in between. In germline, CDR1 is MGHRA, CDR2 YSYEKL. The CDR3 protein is CASSHPFRGYNEQFF. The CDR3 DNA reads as TGCGCCAGCAGCCACCCCTTTCGAGGCTACAATGAGCAGTTCTTC.

The CDR3 bases are TGTGCCAGCAGTTTTGACGGGACAGATACGCAGTATTTT. Protein sequence: CASSFDGTDTQYF. The J gene is TRBJ2-3, the V gene TRBV12-3 or TRBV12-4, with D uncertain. The CDR3 sequence is 13 residues long. Trimming removed 3 bases from V and 3 bases from J, with 7 bases in between.

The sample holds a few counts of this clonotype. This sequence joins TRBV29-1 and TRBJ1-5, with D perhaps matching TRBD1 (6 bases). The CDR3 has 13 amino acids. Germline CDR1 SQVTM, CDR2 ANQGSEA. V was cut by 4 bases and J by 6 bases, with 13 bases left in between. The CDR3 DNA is TGCAGCGTTGTGGGGGGGGCCGGTCAGCCCCAGCATTTT. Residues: CSVVGGAGQPQHF.

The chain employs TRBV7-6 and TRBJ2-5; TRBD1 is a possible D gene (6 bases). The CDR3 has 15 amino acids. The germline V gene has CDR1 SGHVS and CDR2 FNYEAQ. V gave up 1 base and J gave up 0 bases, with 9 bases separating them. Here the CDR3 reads CASSLGDRYQETQYF. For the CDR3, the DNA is TGTGCCAGCAGCTTAGGAGACAGGTACCAAGAGACCCAGTACTTC.

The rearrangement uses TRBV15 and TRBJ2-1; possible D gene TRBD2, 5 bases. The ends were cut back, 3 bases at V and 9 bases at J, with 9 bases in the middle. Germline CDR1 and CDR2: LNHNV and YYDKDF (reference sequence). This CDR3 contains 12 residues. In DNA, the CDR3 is TGTGCCACCAGCAGGCCTGAGGGTGAGCAGTTCTTC. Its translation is CATSRPEGEQFF.

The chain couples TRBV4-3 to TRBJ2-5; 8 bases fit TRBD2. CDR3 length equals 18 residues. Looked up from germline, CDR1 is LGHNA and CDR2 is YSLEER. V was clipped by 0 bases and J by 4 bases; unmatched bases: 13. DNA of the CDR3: TGCGCCAGCAGCCAAGATATAATAATGATTGGGACTAGAGAGACCCAGTACTTC. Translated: CASSQDIIMIGTRETQYF.

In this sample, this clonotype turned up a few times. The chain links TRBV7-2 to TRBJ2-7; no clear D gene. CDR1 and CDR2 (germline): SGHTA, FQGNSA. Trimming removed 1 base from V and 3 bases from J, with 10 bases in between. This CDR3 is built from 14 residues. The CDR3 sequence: CASSLESGYYEQYF. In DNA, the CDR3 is TGTGCCAGCAGCTTAGAGTCCGGATACTACGAGCAGTACTTC.

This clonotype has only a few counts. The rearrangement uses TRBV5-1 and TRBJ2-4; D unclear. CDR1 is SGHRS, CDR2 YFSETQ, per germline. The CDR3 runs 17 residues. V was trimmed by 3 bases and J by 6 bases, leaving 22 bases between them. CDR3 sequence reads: CASSSLDVYVYGNIQYF. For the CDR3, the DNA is TGCGCCAGCAGCTCTCTAGACGTATACGTGTACGGAAACATTCAGTACTTC.

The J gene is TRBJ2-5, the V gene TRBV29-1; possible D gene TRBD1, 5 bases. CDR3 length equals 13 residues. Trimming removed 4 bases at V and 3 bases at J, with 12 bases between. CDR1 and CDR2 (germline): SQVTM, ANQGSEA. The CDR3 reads CSVGWTPKETQYF. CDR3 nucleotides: TGCAGCGTTGGCTGGACACCAAAAGAGACCCAGTACTTC.

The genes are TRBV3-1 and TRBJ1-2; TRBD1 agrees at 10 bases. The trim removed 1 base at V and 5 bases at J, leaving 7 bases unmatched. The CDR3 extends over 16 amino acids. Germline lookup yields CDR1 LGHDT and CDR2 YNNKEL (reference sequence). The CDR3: CASSQVLRTGGYGYTF. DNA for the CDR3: TGTGCCAGCAGCCAAGTGTTGCGGACAGGGGGTTATGGCTACACCTTC.